What follows are 18 T cell receptor beta chains derived from one specimen sequenced in a study of T cell repertoires in cytomegalovirus infection. These receptors have no identified antigens. TCRdb recomputed calls from the reads with MiXCR, one row per CDR3 protein. The data contain 100,000 to 150,000 distinct CDR3 sequences, 20% to 30% of them singletons. The sample taken for sequencing was PBMCs, sequenced either directly or after in vitro stimulation (not recorded which). Receptor source: a human donor in good health (CMV status not recorded). Some clones in this sample may be carry-over from other donors' samples.

The V gene is TRBV10-3, the J gene TRBJ1-5; D remains ambiguous. The CDR3 contains 15 residues. CDR1 and CDR2 from the germline V gene are ENHRY and SYGVKD. V was clipped by 5 bases and J by 4 bases, with 15 bases between them. Here the CDR3 reads CAISPQTGRNQPQHF. DNA of the CDR3: TGTGCCATCAGTCCCCAAACGGGGAGGAATCAGCCCCAGCATTTT.

In this sample, this clonotype turned up once. J is TRBJ1-5 and V is TRBV6-6, with D uncertain. Trimming shortened V by 6 bases and J by 0 bases, and 12 bases separated the two germline ends. The CDR3 length is 15 residues. The germline V gene encodes CDR1 MNHNY and CDR2 SVGAGI (reference sequence). The CDR3: CASSPGRNSNQPQHF. DNA of the CDR3: TGTGCCAGCAGCCCAGGACGGAATAGCAATCAGCCCCAGCATTTT.

Ten or more counts support this clonotype. V is TRBV7-2 and J is TRBJ2-5; tentatively, D is TRBD1 or TRBD2 (5 bases each). The CDR3 contains 14 residues. CDR1 and CDR2 from the germline V gene are SGHTA and FQGNSA. Trimming left V 5 bases short and J 2 bases short, with 12 bases between. As DNA, the CDR3 is TGTGCCAGCAGCCGAGGGACCAAACAAGAGACCCAGTACTTC. Its translation is CASSRGTKQETQYF.

A few counts support this clonotype. The CDR3, as DNA: TGTGCCAGCAGCCCCTCCCTAGCCAAAAACATTCAGTACTTC. Its protein product is CASSPSLAKNIQYF. This chain links TRBV7-2 with TRBJ2-4, with unresolved D. The V end was cut by 5 bases, the J end by 0 bases, with 8 bases between. This CDR3 spans 14 amino acids. Germline V gene data show CDR1 as SGHTA and CDR2 as FQGNSA.

CDR3 nucleotides: TGTGCCAGCAGCTTAGGAGCTACCGCGGACGGGGAGCTGTTTTTT. As protein: CASSLGATADGELFF. The gene calls are TRBV7-6 and TRBJ2-2; D gene unclear. With 1 base removed from V and 7 bases from J, the gap between germline ends came to 13 bases. The CDR3 length is 15 residues. Germline assignment: CDR1 SGHVS and CDR2 FNYEAQ.

The chain carries TRBV20-1 and TRBJ2-1; TRBD2 matches at 8 bases. The CDR3 consists of 12 residues. Unmatched junction bases numbered 5, after V lost 6 bases and J lost 7 bases. Germline CDR1 reads DFQATT; CDR2 reads SNEGSKA (reference sequence). The chain's CDR3 is CSAPLAGNEQFF. The DNA for the CDR3 is TGCAGTGCGCCGTTAGCGGGAAATGAGCAGTTCTTC.

Comment on this clonotype: Compared with germline, one end of the junction differs, possibly owing to a read error. The rearrangement joins TRBV5-8 to TRBJ2-7; 9 bases are shared with TRBD1. The CDR3 spans 15 residues. Germline V gene lookup returns CDR1 SGHTS and CDR2 YDEGEE. Here the CDR3 reads CASSLTGGVNYEEYF. The CDR3 nucleotides are TGTGCCAGCAGCCTGACAGGGGGGGTGAACTACGAGGAGTACTTC. The whole variable domain, remainder taken from reference TRBV5-8 and TRBJ2-7, is EAGVTQSPTHLIKTRGQQATLRCSPISGHTSVYWYQQALGLGLQFLLWYDEGEERNRGNFPPRFSGRQFPNYSSELNVNALELEDSALYLCASSLTGGVNYEEYFGPGTRLTVT.

For the CDR3, the DNA is TGTGCCAGCAGTCAGACTTCTGGGATCATCGGTCAGCCCCAGCATTTT. This translates into CASSQTSGIIGQPQHF. The chain carries TRBV6-5 and TRBJ1-5; no clear D gene. Germline V CDR1 and CDR2: MNHEY, SVGAGI. The CDR3 runs 16 residues. Trimming took off 5 bases at V and 6 bases at J, with 20 bases between the two ends.

This clonotype came up many times. The CDR3 loop is CASSEQGSALNEQFF. CDR3 DNA sequence: TGTGCCAGCAGTGAACAGGGGTCGGCTCTCAATGAGCAGTTCTTC. The chain carries TRBV6-1 and TRBJ2-1; maybe TRBD1 (6 bases). This CDR3 spans 15 amino acids. Germline assignment: CDR1 MNHNS and CDR2 SASEGT. V dropped 2 bases and J dropped 6 bases, with 14 bases sitting between them.

This clonotype was seen at least ten times. The chain has TRBV7-2 and TRBJ1-5; 7 nucleotides align to TRBD1. Germline lookup yields CDR1 SGHTA and CDR2 FQGNSA. This CDR3 has 15 amino acids. Trimming took 5 bases from V and 6 from J; bases not matched to a gene: 10. This CDR3 is CASSRDRSLGQPQHF. The CDR3 bases are TGTGCCAGCAGCCGGGACAGATCCTTGGGTCAGCCCCAGCATTTT. The full variable domain, completed using reference TRBV7-2 and TRBJ1-5, is GAGVSQSPSNKVTEKGKDVELRCDPISGHTALYWYRQSLGQGLEFLIYFQGNSAPDKSGLPSDRFSAERTGGSVSTLTIQRTQQEDSAVYLCASSRDRSLGQPQHFGDGTRLSIL.

This clonotype has more than one count but fewer than ten. The rearrangement uses TRBV6-2 or TRBV6-3 and TRBJ1-1; 8 nucleotides agree with TRBD1. Germline V gene sequence: CDR1 MNHEY, CDR2 SVGEGT. J was trimmed by 0 bases and V by 2 bases; bases with no gene match: 8. The CDR3 loop spans 17 amino acids. This CDR3 is CASSYPVGQGMNTEAFF. The DNA for the CDR3 is TGTGCCAGCAGTTACCCCGTCGGACAGGGAATGAACACTGAAGCTTTCTTT.

The genes are TRBV6-1 and TRBJ2-5, with 7 bases that match TRBD2. V was clipped by 0 bases and J by 5 bases; unmatched bases: 9. CDR1 is MNHNS, CDR2 SASEGT, per germline. The CDR3 is 16 amino acids. CDR3 sequence reads: CASSEAPLASDETQYF. DNA for the CDR3: TGTGCCAGCAGTGAAGCCCCACTAGCGAGTGACGAGACCCAGTACTTC.

This sequence joins TRBV27 and TRBJ2-7; D unclear. V dropped 3 bases and J dropped 0 bases, with 6 bases sitting between them. Germline lookup yields CDR1 MNHEY and CDR2 SMNVEV (reference sequence). This CDR3 spans 13 amino acids. As DNA, the CDR3 is TGTGCCAGCAGTTTCGCGTCCTCCTACGAGCAGTACTTC. Protein sequence: CASSFASSYEQYF.

The chain links TRBV7-2 to TRBJ2-7, with TRBD2 matching over 10 bases. In germline, CDR1 is SGHTA, CDR2 FQGNSA. CDR3 length: 15 amino acids. Unmatched junction bases numbered 11, after V lost 6 bases and J lost 6 bases. The CDR3 sequence: CASSQGSGGTVEQYF. CDR3 sequence (DNA): TGTGCCAGCAGTCAAGGTAGCGGGGGGACGGTCGAGCAGTACTTC.

The gene calls are TRBV28 and TRBJ2-5, with a tentative D call TRBD1 (5 bases). CDR1 and CDR2 (germline): MDHEN, SYDVKM. This CDR3 has 14 residues. V lost 6 bases to trimming and J lost 2 bases, with 13 bases between them. CDR3 protein: CASSPRGTQETQYF. CDR3 coding DNA: TGTGCCAGCAGCCCAAGGGGAACGCAAGAGACCCAGTACTTC. The full variable domain, with the rest looked up from reference TRBV28 and TRBJ2-5, is DVKVTQSSRYLVKRTGEKVFLECVQDMDHENMFWYRQDPGLGLRLIYFSYDVKMKEKGDIPEGYSVSREKKERFSLILESASTNQTSMYLCASSPRGTQETQYFGPGTRLLVL.

The rearrangement uses TRBV6-5 and TRBJ2-7; 7 nucleotides line up with TRBD2. Germline V gene sequence: CDR1 MNHEY, CDR2 SVGAGI. J gave up 3 bases and V 2 bases, and 7 bases lay outside the gene matches. The CDR3 has 15 residues. The CDR3 nucleotides are TGTGCCAGCAGTTACGACCGGAGCGGGGTCTACGAGCAGTACGTC. It specifies CASSYDRSGVYEQYV.

The V gene is TRBV20-1, the J gene TRBJ2-5; TRBD2 might be the D (5 bases). V dropped 3 bases and J dropped 1 base, with 9 bases sitting between them. CDR3 length: 13 residues. CDR1 DFQATT and CDR2 SNEGSKA come from the germline V gene (reference sequence). CDR3 DNA: TGCAGTGCTAGCAGCGGTTTCCAAGAGACCCAGTACTTC. Protein product: CSASSGFQETQYF.

The J gene is TRBJ2-1, the V gene TRBV15; TRBD1 aligns across 11 bases. The CDR3 extends over 16 amino acids. Per germline, CDR1 LNHNV and CDR2 YYDKDF (reference sequence). Unmatched junction bases numbered 1, after V lost 1 base and J lost 2 bases. CDR3 nucleotide sequence: TGTGCCACCAGCAGAGGGGGACAGGGGGCCTACAATGAGCAGTTCTTC. Amino acid sequence: CATSRGGQGAYNEQFF. Variable domain in full (rest from reference TRBV15 and TRBJ2-1): DAMVIQNPRYQVTQFGKPVTLSCSQTLNHNVMYWYQQKSSQAPKLLFHYYDKDFNNEADTPDNFQSRRPNTSFCFLDIRSPGLGDTAMYLCATSRGGQGAYNEQFFGPGTRLTVL.